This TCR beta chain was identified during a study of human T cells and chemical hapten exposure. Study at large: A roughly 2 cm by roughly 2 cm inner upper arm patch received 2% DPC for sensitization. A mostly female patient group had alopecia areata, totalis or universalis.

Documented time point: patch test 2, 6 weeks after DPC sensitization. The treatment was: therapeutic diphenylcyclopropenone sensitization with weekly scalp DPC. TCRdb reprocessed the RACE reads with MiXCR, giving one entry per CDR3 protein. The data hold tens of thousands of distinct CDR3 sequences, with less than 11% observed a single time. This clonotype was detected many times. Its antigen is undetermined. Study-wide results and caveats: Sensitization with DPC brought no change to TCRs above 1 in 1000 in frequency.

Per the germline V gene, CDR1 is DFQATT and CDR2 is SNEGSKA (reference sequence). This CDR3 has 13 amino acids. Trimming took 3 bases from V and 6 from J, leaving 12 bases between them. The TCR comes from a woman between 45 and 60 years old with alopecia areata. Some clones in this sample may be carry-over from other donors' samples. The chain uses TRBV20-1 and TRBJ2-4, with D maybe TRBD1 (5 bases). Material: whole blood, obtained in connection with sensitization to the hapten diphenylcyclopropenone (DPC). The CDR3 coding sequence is TGCAGTGCTAGGGGGCAGAGTAGAAACATTCAGTACTTC. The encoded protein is CSARGQSRNIQYF.